Shown below are 18 T cell receptor beta chains from a single sample sequenced in a study of beta chain features in type 1 diabetes. Every isolated RNA sample was fully reverse transcribed, so sequencing captured expressed TCRB transcripts. Repertoires were generated with immunoSEQ multiplex PCR, while TCRdb's copy carries only in-frame clones and drops some. The sample contains around 340,000 clones, roughly 8% of which appear only once. The sequenced sample was central memory CD4+ T cells from blood. Receptors originate from a woman between 18 and 29 years old in good health.

The chain recombines TRBV27 with TRBJ1-2; 9 bases agree with TRBD1. V dropped 6 bases and J dropped 7; count of bases not matched to a gene: 6. The length of the CDR3 is 13 residues. Germline V CDR1 and CDR2: MNHEY, SMNVEV (reference sequence). The CDR3 sequence is CASRLGQGTGYTF. The CDR3 DNA sequence: TGTGCCAGCAGACTGGGACAGGGAACTGGCTACACCTTC.

The J gene is TRBJ2-5, the V gene TRBV7-2; possibly TRBD1 for D (5 bases). Trimming pared 6 bases from V and 6 bases from J, leaving 17 bases between. Germline assignment: CDR1 SGHTA and CDR2 FQGNSA. CDR3 length: 14 residues. The CDR3 sequence is CASSKGQGMKTQYF. The CDR3 region has the DNA TGTGCCAGCAGTAAAGGGCAGGGCATGAAGACCCAGTACTTC.

As DNA, the CDR3 is TGTGCCAGCAGTTCATCTAGCTCTGGGGCCAACGTCCTGACTTTC. It translates to CASSSSSSGANVLTF. The rearrangement links TRBV6-5 to TRBJ2-6, with D hard to call. The CDR3 contains 15 residues. The germline V and J ends were trimmed by 4 bases and 0 bases, with 7 bases remaining between them. Germline CDR1 reads MNHEY; CDR2 reads SVGAGI.

This clone appeared a few times. V and J are TRBV7-8 and TRBJ2-2; D may be TRBD2 (5 bases). The CDR3 runs to 13 residues. V lost 8 bases, J lost 7 bases, and 14 bases lay in between. Per the germline V gene, CDR1 is SGHVS and CDR2 is FQNEAQ. DNA for the CDR3: TGTGCCAGCGGGCGGGTATTGGGCGGGGAGCTGTTTTTT. Amino acids: CASGRVLGGELFF.

The genes are TRBV27 and TRBJ2-4; D is undetermined. The CDR3 is 11 residues long. The germline V gene encodes CDR1 MNHEY and CDR2 SMNVEV (reference sequence). Trimming shortened V by 3 bases and J by 7 bases, and 4 bases separated the two germline ends. The CDR3 DNA follows: TGTGCCAGCAGTTTCGGGAACATTCAGTACTTC. It specifies CASSFGNIQYF.

This clone was recorded a few times. The chain combines TRBV6-5 with TRBJ2-5; possibly TRBD1 for D (5 bases). The germline V gene encodes CDR1 MNHEY and CDR2 SVGAGI. This CDR3 spans 13 amino acids. V was trimmed by 6 bases and J by 2 bases, leaving 10 bases between them. The CDR3 DNA is TGTGCCAGCAGCAGACAGCCGCAAGAGACCCAGTACTTC. Its protein product is CASSRQPQETQYF.

The sample holds a few counts of this clone. This chain connects TRBV10-3 to TRBJ2-3; 7 bases agree with TRBD2. J was trimmed by 1 base and V by 8 bases; bases with no gene match: 9. The CDR3 contains 15 residues. Looked up from germline, CDR1 is ENHRY and CDR2 is SYGVKD. The CDR3 loop reads CAIGLAARGTDTQYF. In DNA, the CDR3 is TGTGCCATCGGGCTAGCGGCTCGAGGCACAGATACGCAGTATTTT.

V gene TRBV18 combines with J gene TRBJ2-5; 7 positions match TRBD1. V was pared by 4 bases and J by 1 base, with 3 bases of the junction left unmatched. Per germline, CDR1 KGHSH and CDR2 LQKENI. This CDR3 has 14 residues. CDR3 protein: CASSLGQAQETQYF. In DNA, the CDR3 is TGTGCCAGCTCACTCGGACAGGCCCAAGAGACCCAGTACTTC.

The chain is built from TRBV19 and TRBJ2-7; D may correspond to TRBD1 or TRBD2 (6 bases each). Germline CDR1 reads LNHDA; CDR2 reads SQIVND (reference sequence). Trimming removed 3 bases at V and 10 bases at J, with 13 bases between. The CDR3 loop spans 12 amino acids. CDR3 sequence reads: CASSMRGERQYF. CDR3 bases: TGTGCCAGTAGTATGAGGGGGGAGAGACAGTACTTC. Full variable domain (rest looked up from reference TRBV19 and TRBJ2-7): DGGITQSPKYLFRKEGQNVTLSCEQNLNHDAMYWYRQDPGQGLRLIYYSQIVNDFQKGDIAEGYSVSREKKESFPLTVTSAQKNPTAFYLCASSMRGERQYFGPGTRLTVT.

The chain links TRBV9 to TRBJ2-7; a possible D gene is TRBD1 (6 bases). Germline assignment: CDR1 SGDLS and CDR2 YYNGEE. This CDR3 is built from 15 residues. Trimming pared 4 bases from V and 3 bases from J, leaving 17 bases between. This CDR3 reads CASSLSPTGIYEQYF. For the CDR3, the DNA is TGTGCCAGCAGCCTGTCCCCGACAGGAATCTACGAGCAGTACTTC.

A few counts support this clone. The rearrangement links TRBV7-8 to TRBJ1-1; no clear D. The CDR3 covers 13 residues. Germline loops: CDR1 SGHVS, CDR2 FQNEAQ. V dropped 6 bases and J dropped 3 bases, with 11 bases sitting between them. CDR3 nucleotide sequence: TGTGCCAGCAGAAAGGAGTGGGACACTGAAGCTTTCTTT. Translation gives CASRKEWDTEAFF.

This clone was detected a few times. The chain joins TRBV4-3 to TRBJ1-5; D is ambiguous. V lost 0 bases and J 9 bases, leaving 9 bases between the germline ends. The CDR3 runs 13 residues. Germline lookup yields CDR1 LGHNA and CDR2 YSLEER. CDR3 sequence reads: CASSQDRQSPQHF. For the CDR3, the DNA is TGCGCCAGCAGCCAAGATCGGCAGTCGCCCCAGCATTTT.

This clone was recorded at least ten times. The genes are TRBV28 and TRBJ2-7, with D maybe TRBD1 (7 bases). Trimming left V 7 bases short and J 4 bases short, with 14 bases between. The V gene's germline CDR1 is MDHEN and CDR2 SYDVKM. The CDR3 totals 13 residues. The DNA for the CDR3 is TGTGCCAGCAACGAACAGGGGAGGTACGAGCAGTACTTC. Its translation is CASNEQGRYEQYF.

This clone has just a few counts. The chain is built from TRBV28 and TRBJ1-4; 8 bases match TRBD1. There are 14 residues in the CDR3. After removal of 7 bases from V and 8 bases from J, the junction contained 9 bases not matched to a gene. The germline V gene encodes CDR1 MDHEN and CDR2 SYDVKM. The CDR3 region has the DNA TGTGCCAGCACTGAAACAGGGGGAGACGAAAAACTGTTTTTT. This gives the protein CASTETGGDEKLFF.

This clone was seen a handful of times. This chain joins TRBV28 and TRBJ1-1; no definite D call. This CDR3 is 13 amino acids long. Germline V gene sequence: CDR1 MDHEN, CDR2 SYDVKM. Between the trimmed V and J ends, which lost 4 bases and 0 bases, there was a span of 6 bases. The CDR3 loop is CASSSQMNTEAFF. CDR3 bases: TGTGCCAGCAGTTCCCAGATGAACACTGAAGCTTTCTTT.

The rearrangement joins TRBV9 to TRBJ2-1; TRBD2 matches 10 bases. V shed 0 bases and J 5 bases; nucleotides not matched to a gene: 5. Germline CDR1 reads SGDLS; CDR2 reads YYNGEE. CDR3 size: 16 residues. The chain's CDR3 is CASSVGPSGRDNEQFF. DNA for the CDR3: TGTGCCAGCAGCGTAGGTCCGAGCGGGAGGGACAATGAGCAGTTCTTC.

This clone appeared a few times. The genes are TRBV7-2 and TRBJ2-7, with 9 positions matching TRBD1. Germline assignment: CDR1 SGHTA and CDR2 FQGNSA. The CDR3 runs to 16 residues. Germline trimming cut 0 bases from V and 4 bases from J; bases unmatched to any gene: 7. In nucleotides, the CDR3 is TGTGCCAGCAGCTTAGCGGGAACAGGGGGCTGGTACGAGCAGTACTTC. Translated: CASSLAGTGGWYEQYF.

This clone was detected a few times. The V call is TRBV7-8, the J call TRBJ2-7, with D possibly TRBD1 on 6 matching bases. Trimming took off 3 bases at V and 2 bases at J, with 8 bases between the two ends. This CDR3 comprises 13 residues. CDR1 and CDR2 (germline): SGHVS, FQNEAQ. The CDR3 region has the DNA TGTGCCAGCAGCTTCGACAGGACCTACGAGCAGTACTTC. Translation: CASSFDRTYEQYF.